The 11 T cell receptor beta chains reported below all come from one sample, sequenced in a study of vaccination effects on CD4 cells after COVID-19. Viral peptide pools were used in the ViraFEST assay to expand antigen-specific CD4+ T cells, and sequencing came afterward. Having been cultured for less than 12 days, the cells underwent CD4+ T cell isolation. Either the BNT162b2 or mRNA-1273 vaccine was given to participants in two doses. Using immunoSEQ multiplex PCR, the repertoire was profiled, and TCRdb retains in-frame clones only, with some absent. Of about 25,000 clones listed, over 75% are singletons. Antigens for these TCRs are unknown. Sequences were derived from CD4+ T cells from PBMCs cultured with HCoV-NL63 spike peptides, sampled after COVID-19 vaccination. These receptors were obtained from a human donor who received a COVID-19 vaccine.

The CDR3 spells CASSLGTAYGYTF. The CDR3 DNA follows: TGTGCCAGCAGTTTAGGGACGGCCTATGGCTACACCTTC. The gene calls are TRBV27 and TRBJ1-2; D is perhaps TRBD1 (5 bases). V was pared by 2 bases and J by 4 bases, with 8 bases between. Germline lookup yields CDR1 MNHEY and CDR2 SMNVEV (reference sequence). CDR3 size: 13 residues.

CDR3 nucleotide sequence: TGTGCCAGCAGCCCGGGACCCGTCCAAGAGACCCAGTACTTC. The encoded protein is CASSPGPVQETQYF. This sequence joins TRBV2 and TRBJ2-5; D is tentatively TRBD1 or TRBD2 (5 bases each). Between the trimmed V and J ends, which lost 6 bases and 1 base, there was a span of 12 bases. Germline V CDR1 and CDR2: SNHLY, FYNNEI. The CDR3 extends over 14 amino acids. Full variable domain (remainder filled in from reference TRBV2 and TRBJ2-5): EPEVTQTPSHQVTQMGQEVILRCVPISNHLYFYWYRQILGQKVEFLVSFYNNEISEKSEIFDDQFSVERPDGSNFTLKIRSTKLEDSAMYFCASSPGPVQETQYFGPGTRLLVL.

This sequence joins TRBV7-2 and TRBJ2-7; tentative D call: TRBD1 (7 bases). Deletions cut 3 bases from V and 5 bases from J, with 14 bases between. This CDR3 contains 14 residues. Germline-derived CDR1 and CDR2 are SGHTA and FQGNSA. Written as DNA, the CDR3 is TGTGCCAGCAGCTTCCTGGCAGGGGGGAACGAGCAGTACTTC. Amino acid sequence: CASSFLAGGNEQYF. Filled out from reference TRBV7-2 and TRBJ2-7, the complete variable domain reads GAGVSQSPSNKVTEKGKDVELRCDPISGHTALYWYRQSLGQGLEFLIYFQGNSAPDKSGLPSDRFSAERTGGSVSTLTIQRTQQEDSAVYLCASSFLAGGNEQYFGPGTRLTVT.

The chain uses TRBV10-3 and TRBJ1-2; D ambiguous. The germline gives CDR1 ENHRY, CDR2 SYGVKD. The CDR3 extends over 10 amino acids. The V end was cut by 6 bases, the J end by 4 bases, with 3 bases between. Here the CDR3 reads CAIRGYGYTF. The CDR3 bases are TGTGCCATCAGGGGCTATGGCTACACCTTC.

The chain combines TRBV10-3 with TRBJ1-2, with TRBD1 as a possible D gene (5 bases). Deletions cut 2 bases from V and 7 bases from J, with 5 bases between. This CDR3 has 11 amino acids. CDR1 is ENHRY, CDR2 SYGVKD, per germline. CDR3 amino acids: CAISEGTGYTF. CDR3 sequence (DNA): TGTGCCATCAGTGAGGGGACTGGCTACACCTTC.

The chain links TRBV4-3 to TRBJ1-6, with TRBD1 identical over 7 bases. Germline V gives CDR1 LGHNA, CDR2 YSLEER. V trimming: 0 bases; J trimming: 9 bases; junction bases outside the gene matches: 5. The CDR3 runs 15 residues. CDR3 protein: CASSQDFQGVSPLHF. The CDR3 DNA sequence: TGCGCCAGCAGCCAAGATTTCCAGGGGGTTTCACCCCTCCACTTT.

The V call is TRBV7-8, the J call TRBJ1-4; the D gene is possibly TRBD1 (6 bases). CDR1 is SGHVS, CDR2 FQNEAQ, per germline. The CDR3 consists of 16 residues. The germline V and J ends were trimmed by 0 bases and 0 bases, with 8 bases remaining between them. CDR3 sequence reads: CASSLADSATNEKLFF. The CDR3 DNA sequence: TGTGCCAGCAGCTTAGCGGACAGTGCAACTAATGAAAAACTGTTTTTT.

The V call is TRBV6-6, the J call TRBJ2-1; tentatively, D is TRBD1 or TRBD2 (5 bases each). CDR1 is MNHNY, CDR2 SVGAGI, per germline (reference sequence). Trimming shortened V by 6 bases and J by 2 bases, and 8 bases separated the two germline ends. The CDR3 runs 13 residues. For the CDR3, the DNA is TGTGCCAGCAGATCGGGACCCTACAATGAGCAGTTCTTC. As protein: CASRSGPYNEQFF.

The rearrangement links TRBV5-4 to TRBJ2-7; no clear D. The germline gives CDR1 SGHNT, CDR2 YYREEE (reference sequence). The CDR3 has 14 residues. V was clipped by 0 bases and J by 3 bases, with 10 bases between them. CDR3 coding DNA: TGTGCCAGCAGCTTGGAGCGTTCCTTCTACGAGCAGTACTTC. It codes for CASSLERSFYEQYF.

V usage is TRBV28 and J usage is TRBJ2-3; D possibly matches TRBD1 or TRBD2 (5 bases each). CDR1 is MDHEN and CDR2 is SYDVKM in the germline V gene. The CDR3 is 17 residues long. V lost 8 bases and J 3 bases, leaving 24 bases between the germline ends. CDR3 amino acids: CASPSPGPALGTDTQYF. The CDR3 nucleotides read TGTGCCAGCCCTTCTCCGGGGCCGGCTTTGGGGACAGATACGCAGTATTTT.

This chain joins TRBV6-6 and TRBJ1-2, with 10 bases identical to TRBD1. CDR1 and CDR2 (germline): MNHNY, SVGAGI (reference sequence). V lost 6 bases to trimming and J lost 8 bases; unmatched junction nucleotides: 6. The CDR3 covers 13 residues. The DNA of the CDR3 is TGTGCCAGCAGCCCGACAGGGGGCGACGGCTACACCTTC. It codes for CASSPTGGDGYTF.